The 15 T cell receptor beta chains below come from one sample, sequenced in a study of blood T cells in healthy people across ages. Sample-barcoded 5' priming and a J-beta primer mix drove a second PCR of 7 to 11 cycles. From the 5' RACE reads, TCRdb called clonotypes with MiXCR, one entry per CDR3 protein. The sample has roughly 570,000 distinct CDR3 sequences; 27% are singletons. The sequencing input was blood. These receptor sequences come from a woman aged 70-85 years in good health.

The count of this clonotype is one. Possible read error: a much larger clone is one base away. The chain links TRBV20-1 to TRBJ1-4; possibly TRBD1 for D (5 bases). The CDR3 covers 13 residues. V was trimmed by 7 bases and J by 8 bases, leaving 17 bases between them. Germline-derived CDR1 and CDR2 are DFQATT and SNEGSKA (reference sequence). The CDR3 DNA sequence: TGCAGTGTCGAAATTGGACAAAGCGAAAAACTGTTTTTT. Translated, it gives CSVEIGQSEKLFF.

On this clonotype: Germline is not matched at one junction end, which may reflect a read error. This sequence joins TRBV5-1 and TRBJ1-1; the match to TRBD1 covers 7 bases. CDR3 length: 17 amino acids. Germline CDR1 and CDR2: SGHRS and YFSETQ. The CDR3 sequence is CASSLGGTEYMNTEASF. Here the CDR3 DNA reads TGCGCCAGCAGCTTAGGCGGGACAGAGTACATGAACACTGAAGCTTCCTTT.

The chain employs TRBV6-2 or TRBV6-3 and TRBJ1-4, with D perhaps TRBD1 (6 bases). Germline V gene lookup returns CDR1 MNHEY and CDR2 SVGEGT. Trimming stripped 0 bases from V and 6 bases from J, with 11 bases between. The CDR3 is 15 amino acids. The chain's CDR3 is CASSYSPGGDEKLFF. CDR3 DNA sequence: TGTGCCAGCAGTTACTCCCCTGGGGGCGATGAAAAACTGTTTTTT.

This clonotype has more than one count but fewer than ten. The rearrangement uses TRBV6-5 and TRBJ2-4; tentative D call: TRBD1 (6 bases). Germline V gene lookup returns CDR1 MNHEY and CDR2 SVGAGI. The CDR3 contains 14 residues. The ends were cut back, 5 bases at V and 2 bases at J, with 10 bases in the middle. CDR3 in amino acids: CASSHGQTKNIQYF. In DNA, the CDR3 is TGTGCCAGCAGTCACGGACAGACCAAAAACATTCAGTACTTC.

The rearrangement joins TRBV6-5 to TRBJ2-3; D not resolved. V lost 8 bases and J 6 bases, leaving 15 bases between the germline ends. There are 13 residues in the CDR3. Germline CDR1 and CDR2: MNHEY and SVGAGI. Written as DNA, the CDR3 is TGTGCCAGCTCTACCGGATCCGGGGATACGCAGTATTTT. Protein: CASSTGSGDTQYF.

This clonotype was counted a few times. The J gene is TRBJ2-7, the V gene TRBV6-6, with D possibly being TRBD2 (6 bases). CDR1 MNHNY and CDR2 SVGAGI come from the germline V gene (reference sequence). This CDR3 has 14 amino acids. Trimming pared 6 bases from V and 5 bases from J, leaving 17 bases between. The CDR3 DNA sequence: TGTGCCAGCAGCTCCGGGGGTCGGACCCACGAGCAGTACTTC. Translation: CASSSGGRTHEQYF.

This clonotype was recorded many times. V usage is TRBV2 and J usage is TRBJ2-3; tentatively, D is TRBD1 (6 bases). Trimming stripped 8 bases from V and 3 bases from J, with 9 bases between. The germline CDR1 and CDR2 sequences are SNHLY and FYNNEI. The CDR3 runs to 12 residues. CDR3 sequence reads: CASRTVTDTQYF. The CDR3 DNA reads TGTGCCAGCCGGACAGTTACAGATACGCAGTATTTT.

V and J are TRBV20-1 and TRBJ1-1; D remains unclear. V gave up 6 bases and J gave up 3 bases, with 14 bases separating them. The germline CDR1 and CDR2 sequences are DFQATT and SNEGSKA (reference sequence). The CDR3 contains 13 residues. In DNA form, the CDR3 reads TGCAGTGCCAGGACCCTTCGTTACACTGAAGCTTTCTTT. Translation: CSARTLRYTEAFF.

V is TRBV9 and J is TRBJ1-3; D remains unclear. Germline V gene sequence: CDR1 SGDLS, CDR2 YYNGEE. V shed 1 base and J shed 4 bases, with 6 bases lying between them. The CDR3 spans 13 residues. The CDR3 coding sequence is TGTGCCAGCAGCGTAACCGTCGGAAACACCATATATTTT. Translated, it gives CASSVTVGNTIYF.

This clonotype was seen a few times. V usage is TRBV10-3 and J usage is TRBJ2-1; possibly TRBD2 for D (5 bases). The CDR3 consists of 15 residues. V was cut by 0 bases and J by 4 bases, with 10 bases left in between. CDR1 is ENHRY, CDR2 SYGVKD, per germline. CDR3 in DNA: TGTGCCATCAGTGAGTCCAGCGGAGTATACAATGAGCAGTTCTTC. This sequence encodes CAISESSGVYNEQFF.

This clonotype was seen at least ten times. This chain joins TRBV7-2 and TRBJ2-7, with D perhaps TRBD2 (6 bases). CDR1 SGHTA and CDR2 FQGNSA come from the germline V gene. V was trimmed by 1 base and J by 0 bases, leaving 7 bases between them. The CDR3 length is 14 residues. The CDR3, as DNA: TGTGCCAGCAGCTTAGGGGGGGTCTCCTACGAGCAGTACTTC. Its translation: CASSLGGVSYEQYF.

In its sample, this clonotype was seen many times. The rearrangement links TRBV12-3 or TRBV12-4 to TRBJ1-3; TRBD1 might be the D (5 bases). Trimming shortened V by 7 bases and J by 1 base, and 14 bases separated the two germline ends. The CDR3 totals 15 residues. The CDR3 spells CASTKGQGSGNTIYF. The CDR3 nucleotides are TGTGCCAGCACCAAGGGGCAGGGATCTGGAAACACCATATATTTT.

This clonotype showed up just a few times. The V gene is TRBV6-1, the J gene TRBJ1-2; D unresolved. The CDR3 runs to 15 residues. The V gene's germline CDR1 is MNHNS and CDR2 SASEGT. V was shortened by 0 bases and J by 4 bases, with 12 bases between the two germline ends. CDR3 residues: CASSEALGRSYGYTF. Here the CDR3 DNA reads TGTGCCAGCAGTGAAGCATTGGGCAGGAGCTATGGCTACACCTTC.

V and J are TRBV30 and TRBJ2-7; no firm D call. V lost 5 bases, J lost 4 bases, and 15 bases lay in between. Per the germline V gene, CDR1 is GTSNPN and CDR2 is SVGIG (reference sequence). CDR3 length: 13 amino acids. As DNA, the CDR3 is TGTGCCTGGGCGTGGGATCGAGAGTACGAGCAGTACTTC. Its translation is CAWAWDREYEQYF.

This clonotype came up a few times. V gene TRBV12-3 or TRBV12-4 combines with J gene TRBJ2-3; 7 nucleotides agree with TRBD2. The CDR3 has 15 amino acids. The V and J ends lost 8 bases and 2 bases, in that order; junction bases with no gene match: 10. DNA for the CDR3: TGTGCCAGCGGGTCAGCGGGGAGAACCACAGATACGCAGTATTTT. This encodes CASGSAGRTTDTQYF.